The rows below give T cell receptor beta chains drawn from one sample of a study of tumor-infiltrating lymphocytes in oesophageal squamous cell carcinoma. TCRdb re-analysed the PCR reads in MiXCR, keeping a single row per CDR3 protein. Found here are fewer than 20,000 distinct CDR3 sequences, approximately 49% of them singletons; the top ten hold more than 35%. Sequenced sample: esophageal tumor tissue. Receptors were obtained from a female donor with esophageal squamous cell carcinoma. CDR3s include the opening cysteine and the closing phenylalanine or tryptophan. Fields, in order: D gene, V gene, J gene, clone size, CDR3 protein, CDR3 DNA. D genes are given only for firm matches. Rows give clone size only sometimes, using once, few, many, or a class for an expanded clone.

d_call: -
v_call: TRBV6-5
j_call: TRBJ2-5
clone_size: once
cdr3_aa: CASSYFRTTQDTQYF
cdr3_nt: TGTGCCAGCAGTTACTTTAGGACAACCCAAGATACCCAGTACTTC

d_call: TRBD1
v_call: TRBV4-1
j_call: TRBJ2-5
clone_size: -
cdr3_aa: CASTGQGDETQYF
cdr3_nt: TGCGCCAGCACGGGACAGGGGGACGAGACCCAGTACTTC

d_call: -
v_call: TRBV7-2
j_call: TRBJ2-2
clone_size: -
cdr3_aa: CASSPGPTGELFF
cdr3_nt: TGTGCCAGCTCTCCGGGGCCCACCGGGGAGCTGTTTTTT

d_call: -
v_call: TRBV10-1
j_call: TRBJ2-3
clone_size: -
cdr3_aa: CASSVGRILDTQYF
cdr3_nt: TGCGCCAGCAGTGTTGGGCGGATCTTGGATACGCAGTATTTT

d_call: TRBD2
v_call: TRBV7-9
j_call: TRBJ2-7
clone_size: few
cdr3_aa: CASSLRDGTSGNVEQYF
cdr3_nt: TGTGCCAGCAGCTTAAGAGACGGGACTAGCGGGAATGTTGAGCAGTACTTC

d_call: -
v_call: TRBV7-2
j_call: TRBJ2-7
clone_size: few
cdr3_aa: CASSLDVAIYEQYF
cdr3_nt: TGTGCCAGCAGCTTAGACGTCGCAATTTACGAGCAGTACTTC

d_call: -
v_call: TRBV7-2
j_call: TRBJ2-1
clone_size: -
cdr3_aa: CASSLASGAYNEQFF
cdr3_nt: TGTGCCAGCAGCTTAGCTAGCGGCGCCTACAATGAGCAGTTCTTC

d_call: -
v_call: TRBV6-8
j_call: TRBJ2-1
clone_size: -
cdr3_aa: CASNQFGSLRDTHF
cdr3_nt: TGTGCCAGCAATCAATTCGGGTCCCTGCGGGACACCCACTTC

d_call: -
v_call: TRBV7-6
j_call: TRBJ1-5
clone_size: once
cdr3_aa: CASSTGRGSINQPQHF
cdr3_nt: TGTGCCAGCAGCACAGGGAGGGGATCTATCAATCAGCCCCAGCATTTT

d_call: -
v_call: TRBV11-2
j_call: TRBJ2-3
clone_size: -
cdr3_aa: CASSQGRVTDTQYF
cdr3_nt: TGTGCCAGCAGCCAGGGACGGGTAACAGATACGCAGTATTTT

d_call: -
v_call: TRBV7-6
j_call: TRBJ2-1
clone_size: -
cdr3_aa: CASSPLPDRSVPNEQFF
cdr3_nt: TGTGCTAGCAGCCCGCTCCCCGACAGGTCAGTACCCAATGAGCAGTTCTTC

d_call: -
v_call: TRBV6-1
j_call: TRBJ2-5
clone_size: medium-sized
cdr3_aa: CASSGLFVETQYF
cdr3_nt: TGTGCCTCCTCCGGGCTCTTTGTAGAGACCCAGTACTTC

d_call: TRBD1
v_call: TRBV19
j_call: TRBJ2-5
clone_size: -
cdr3_aa: CASSPGTGALGETQYF
cdr3_nt: TGTGCCAGTAGCCCCGGGACAGGGGCACTAGGAGAGACCCAGTACTTC

d_call: TRBD2
v_call: TRBV6-1
j_call: TRBJ2-1
clone_size: medium-sized
cdr3_aa: CASRESGASSYNEQFF
cdr3_nt: TGTGCCAGCAGGGAAAGCGGGGCAAGCTCCTACAATGAGCAGTTCTTC

d_call: -
v_call: TRBV7-9
j_call: TRBJ2-1
clone_size: -
cdr3_aa: CASSPSRSNEQFF
cdr3_nt: TGTGCCAGCAGCCCTTCACGGAGCAATGAGCAGTTCTTC

d_call: -
v_call: TRBV5-1
j_call: TRBJ1-5
clone_size: -
cdr3_aa: CASSFCGTGGPQHF
cdr3_nt: TGCGCCAGCAGCTTCTGCGGTACGGGGGGGCCCCAGCATTTT

d_call: TRBD1
v_call: TRBV11-2
j_call: TRBJ2-1
clone_size: -
cdr3_aa: CASSQTGVYNEQFF
cdr3_nt: TGTGCCAGCAGCCAAACAGGGGTGTACAATGAGCAGTTCTTC

d_call: -
v_call: TRBV10-3
j_call: TRBJ2-2
clone_size: -
cdr3_aa: CAISGQPGPTGELFF
cdr3_nt: TGTGCCATCAGTGGGCAACCCGGACCCACCGGGGAGCTGTTTTTT

d_call: -
v_call: TRBV28
j_call: TRBJ2-7
clone_size: many
cdr3_aa: CASRRAKSSYEQYF
cdr3_nt: TGTGCCAGCAGACGGGCTAAGAGCTCCTACGAGCAGTACTTC

d_call: TRBD1
v_call: TRBV10-3
j_call: TRBJ2-7
clone_size: -
cdr3_aa: CAIRQQGAYEQYF
cdr3_nt: TGTGCCATCAGACAACAGGGGGCCTACGAGCAGTACTTC

d_call: -
v_call: TRBV7-9
j_call: TRBJ2-1
clone_size: many
cdr3_aa: CASSPGPGLFF
cdr3_nt: TGTGCCAGCAGCCCTGGACCAGGACTGTTCTTC

d_call: TRBD2
v_call: TRBV20-1
j_call: TRBJ2-7
clone_size: -
cdr3_aa: CSALPSGAYEQYF
cdr3_nt: TGCAGTGCTCTGCCTAGCGGGGCCTACGAGCAGTACTTC

d_call: -
v_call: TRBV6-8
j_call: TRBJ1-2
clone_size: -
cdr3_aa: CASSYSMVLDPGDGYTF
cdr3_nt: TGTGCCAGCAGTTACTCGATGGTTTTGGACCCCGGGGATGGCTACACCTTC

d_call: -
v_call: TRBV7-6
j_call: TRBJ2-3
clone_size: -
cdr3_aa: CASSLGWAEADTQYF
cdr3_nt: TGTGCCAGCAGCTTAGGGTGGGCGGAAGCAGATACGCAGTATTTT

d_call: -
v_call: TRBV6-2/TRBV6-3
j_call: TRBJ2-4
clone_size: -
cdr3_aa: CASGPRGGGKNIQYF
cdr3_nt: TGTGCCAGCGGCCCGAGAGGGGGTGGCAAAAACATTCAGTACTTC

d_call: -
v_call: TRBV11-2
j_call: TRBJ2-3
clone_size: -
cdr3_aa: CASSLESGHFTDTQYF
cdr3_nt: TGTGCCAGCAGCTTAGAGAGTGGACATTTCACAGATACGCAGTATTTT

d_call: TRBD2
v_call: TRBV7-9
j_call: TRBJ2-5
clone_size: -
cdr3_aa: CASSLAGLAGVRETQYF
cdr3_nt: TGTGCCAGCAGCTTAGCGGGACTAGCGGGAGTAAGGGAGACCCAGTACTTC

d_call: TRBD2
v_call: TRBV7-2
j_call: TRBJ2-1
clone_size: -
cdr3_aa: CASSHRTSGLHNNEQFF
cdr3_nt: TGTGCCAGCAGCCATCGGACTAGCGGGTTACATAACAATGAGCAGTTCTTC

d_call: -
v_call: TRBV27
j_call: TRBJ2-1
clone_size: -
cdr3_aa: CASSPGDFGHNEQFF
cdr3_nt: TGTGCCAGCAGCCCGGGGGACTTCGGTCACAATGAGCAGTTCTTC

d_call: TRBD1
v_call: TRBV7-3
j_call: TRBJ1-2
clone_size: few
cdr3_aa: CASSLTSGQFPYGYTF
cdr3_nt: TGTGCCAGCAGCTTAACTTCGGGACAGTTCCCCTATGGCTACACCTTC

d_call: -
v_call: TRBV6-6
j_call: TRBJ1-5
clone_size: -
cdr3_aa: CASSFDTNQPQHF
cdr3_nt: TGTGCCAGCAGTTTCGACACCAATCAGCCCCAGCATTTT

d_call: -
v_call: TRBV7-8
j_call: TRBJ2-1
clone_size: few
cdr3_aa: CASSLAGGGADEQFF
cdr3_nt: TGTGCCAGCAGCTTAGCGGGAGGGGGAGCGGATGAGCAGTTCTTC

d_call: -
v_call: TRBV7-6
j_call: TRBJ2-7
clone_size: -
cdr3_aa: CASSPFVAGRSYEQYF
cdr3_nt: TGTGCCAGCAGCCCTTTCGTGGCGGGCCGCTCCTACGAGCAGTACTTC

d_call: -
v_call: TRBV6-5
j_call: TRBJ2-3
clone_size: once
cdr3_aa: CASSDPGKSTDTQYF
cdr3_nt: TGTGCCAGCAGTGACCCGGGAAAGAGCACAGATACGCAGTATTTT

d_call: -
v_call: TRBV12-3/TRBV12-4
j_call: TRBJ2-5
clone_size: few
cdr3_aa: CASSLPDTQETQYF
cdr3_nt: TGTGCCAGCAGTTTACCTGACACCCAGGAGACCCAGTACTTC

d_call: -
v_call: TRBV7-2
j_call: TRBJ2-6
clone_size: few
cdr3_aa: CASSFGVSSGANVLTF
cdr3_nt: TGTGCCAGCAGCTTCGGGGTTAGCTCTGGGGCCAACGTCCTGACTTTC

d_call: TRBD1
v_call: TRBV28
j_call: TRBJ1-4
clone_size: -
cdr3_aa: CASSYQGAGLEKLFF
cdr3_nt: TGTGCCAGCAGTTACCAGGGGGCAGGCTTAGAAAAACTGTTTTTT

d_call: TRBD2
v_call: TRBV7-9
j_call: TRBJ2-3
clone_size: -
cdr3_aa: CASSDSGIPDTQYF
cdr3_nt: TGTGCCAGCAGCGATAGCGGGATTCCAGATACGCAGTATTTT

d_call: TRBD2
v_call: TRBV5-5
j_call: TRBJ2-1
clone_size: -
cdr3_aa: CASRPRTSGSTNEQFF
cdr3_nt: TGTGCCAGCAGACCCAGGACTAGCGGGAGCACCAATGAGCAGTTCTTC

d_call: TRBD1
v_call: TRBV7-3
j_call: TRBJ2-7
clone_size: -
cdr3_aa: CASSDSTGLDEQYF
cdr3_nt: TGTGCCAGCAGCGATTCGACAGGGTTGGATGAGCAGTACTTC

d_call: TRBD1
v_call: TRBV6-8
j_call: TRBJ2-5
clone_size: -
cdr3_aa: CASSYLGTGTNEQYF
cdr3_nt: TGTGCCAGCAGTTACTTGGGGACAGGAACTAATGAGCAGTACTTC

d_call: -
v_call: TRBV7-6
j_call: TRBJ2-6
clone_size: once
cdr3_aa: CASSSVGGYNEQLF
cdr3_nt: TGTGCCAGCAGCTCGGTTGGGGGGTACAATGAGCAGTTATTC

d_call: -
v_call: TRBV5-4
j_call: TRBJ2-1
clone_size: medium-sized
cdr3_aa: CASSPVSARDNEQFF
cdr3_nt: TGTGCCAGCAGCCCCGTATCTGCGCGGGATAATGAGCAGTTCTTC

d_call: TRBD2
v_call: TRBV7-3
j_call: TRBJ2-1
clone_size: -
cdr3_aa: CASSSGLAPNEQFF
cdr3_nt: TGTGCCAGCAGCTCGGGACTAGCGCCTAATGAGCAGTTCTTC

d_call: TRBD1
v_call: TRBV6-1
j_call: TRBJ2-7
clone_size: -
cdr3_aa: CASSEGGTAAYEQYF
cdr3_nt: TGTGCCAGCAGTGAAGGAGGGACAGCAGCCTACGAGCAGTACTTC

d_call: -
v_call: TRBV25-1
j_call: TRBJ2-5
clone_size: -
cdr3_aa: CASSGLPQETQYF
cdr3_nt: TGTGCCAGCAGTGGGTTACCCCAAGAGACCCAGTACTTC

d_call: TRBD1
v_call: TRBV6-6
j_call: TRBJ1-4
clone_size: -
cdr3_aa: CASSYSRGQAEKLFF
cdr3_nt: TGTGCCAGCAGTTACTCGAGGGGACAGGCAGAAAAACTGTTTTTT

d_call: TRBD1
v_call: TRBV12-3/TRBV12-4
j_call: TRBJ1-3
clone_size: -
cdr3_aa: CASRGTGFSGNTIYF
cdr3_nt: TGTGCCAGCAGAGGGACAGGGTTCTCTGGAAACACCATATATTTT

d_call: TRBD1
v_call: TRBV28
j_call: TRBJ2-1
clone_size: many
cdr3_aa: CATVGQGAAEQFF
cdr3_nt: TGTGCCACCGTGGGGCAGGGGGCAGCTGAGCAGTTCTTC

d_call: -
v_call: TRBV7-9
j_call: TRBJ1-3
clone_size: many
cdr3_aa: CASSLGAALAGNTIYF
cdr3_nt: TGTGCCAGCAGCTTGGGGGCTGCTCTGGCTGGAAACACCATATATTTT

d_call: TRBD1
v_call: TRBV6-1
j_call: TRBJ2-7
clone_size: -
cdr3_aa: CASSDWTGGNEQYF
cdr3_nt: TGTGCCAGCAGTGATTGGACAGGGGGCAACGAGCAGTACTTC

d_call: TRBD1
v_call: TRBV10-3
j_call: TRBJ2-5
clone_size: medium-sized
cdr3_aa: CAISEGEGAETQYF
cdr3_nt: TGTGCCATCAGCGAGGGTGAGGGGGCAGAGACCCAGTACTTC

d_call: -
v_call: TRBV11-2
j_call: TRBJ2-7
clone_size: few
cdr3_aa: CASRQPFRGAGHEQYF
cdr3_nt: TGTGCCAGCAGACAACCTTTCAGGGGGGCCGGGCACGAGCAGTACTTC

d_call: TRBD1
v_call: TRBV7-9
j_call: TRBJ2-7
clone_size: -
cdr3_aa: CASSPRGTVEQYF
cdr3_nt: TGTGCCAGCAGCCCTAGGGGGACAGTCGAGCAGTACTTC

d_call: -
v_call: TRBV7-4
j_call: TRBJ2-5
clone_size: few
cdr3_aa: CASSLAGLLGETQYF
cdr3_nt: TGTGCCAGCAGCTTAGCGGGCCTTCTTGGAGAGACCCAGTACTTC

d_call: -
v_call: TRBV6-6
j_call: TRBJ2-1
clone_size: -
cdr3_aa: CASSYSEGRSLFEQFF
cdr3_nt: TGTGCCAGCAGTTACTCGGAGGGCCGATCGTTGTTTGAGCAGTTCTTC

d_call: -
v_call: TRBV7-2
j_call: TRBJ2-1
clone_size: -
cdr3_aa: CASSPIGIGPVFF
cdr3_nt: TGTGCCAGCAGCCCTATCGGCATAGGCCCCGTATTCTTC

d_call: -
v_call: TRBV6-1
j_call: TRBJ2-6
clone_size: -
cdr3_aa: CASSEVGLSGANVLTF
cdr3_nt: TGTGCCAGCAGTGAAGTGGGCCTCTCTGGGGCCAACGTCCTGACTTTC

d_call: -
v_call: TRBV7-2
j_call: TRBJ2-5
clone_size: -
cdr3_aa: CASSLVASPETQYF
cdr3_nt: TGTGCCAGCAGCTTAGTCGCTAGTCCCGAGACCCAGTACTTC

d_call: TRBD1
v_call: TRBV10-1
j_call: TRBJ2-5
clone_size: -
cdr3_aa: CANPFTGDSETQYF
cdr3_nt: TGCGCCAACCCATTTACAGGGGATTCAGAGACCCAGTACTTC